This T cell receptor beta chain was captured in a study of blood T cell repertoires in COVID-19. Study-wide context: There were acute and convalescent COVID-19 samples, and they came from the United States, Italy and Spain. PBMCs, B-cell-depleted T cells, or T cells provided the cDNA or gDNA that made up the material.

Original data processing: Amplification of reference gene primers provided the estimated nucleated cell counts. The assay was immunoSEQ multiplex PCR, and TCRdb's table has in-frame clones only and misses some. V, J and clone size reflect that table, while D and trimming were determined from the DNA. The data hold fewer than 70,000 clones, with around 80% observed a single time. This clone has at least ten counts. Germline assignment: CDR1 LGHNA and CDR2 YNFKEQ. V dropped 0 bases and J dropped 4; count of bases not matched to a gene: 7. This CDR3 is built from 16 residues. Sequenced material: peripheral blood. This sequence joins TRBV4-2 and TRBJ2-5; 8 bases agree with TRBD2. This sequence was found in an elderly woman with acute or convalescent COVID-19. CDR3 DNA sequence: TGTGCCAGCAGCCAAGATTACGGGGGGGGGTCAGAGACCCAGTACTTC. Its protein is CASSQDYGGGSETQYF.